This TCR beta chain comes out of a study of blood T cell repertoires in COVID-19. Across the study: COVID-19 samples, acute and convalescent, were from the United States, Italy and Spain. PBMCs, B-cell-depleted T cells, or T cells provided the cDNA or gDNA that made up the material.

V dropped 5 bases and J dropped 7 bases, with 12 bases sitting between them. The length of the CDR3 is 13 residues. Germline CDR1 is SGHVS and CDR2 is FNYEAQ. In the source study's methods: Amplified reference gene primers provided the basis for estimating nucleated cell counts. Clones were sequenced by immunoSEQ multiplex PCR, and TCRdb holds only the in-frame ones, with some missing. V, J and clone size reflect that table, while D and trimming were determined from the DNA. The repertoire consists of 650,000 to 800,000 clones, with around 89% occurring once and the leading ten covering under 0.3%. Source material: peripheral blood. The genes are TRBV7-6 and TRBJ2-4, with D possibly matching TRBD1 (6 bases). This clonotype was sampled from a woman in her late teens or twenties with acute or convalescent COVID-19. The CDR3 region is CASSVNDRNIQYF. As DNA, the CDR3 is TGTGCCAGCAGCGTAAACGACAGGAACATTCAGTACTTC.